Listed here are 29 T cell receptor beta chains from one sample, sequenced in a study of blood T cell repertoires in COVID-19. Libraries were prepared by immunoSEQ multiplex PCR; TCRdb keeps only in-frame clonotypes and omits some of them. The sample shows 60,000 to 80,000 clones, around 85% of them seen only once. Sequences were obtained from peripheral blood. Receptors originate from a man aged 45-65 years with acute or convalescent COVID-19.

This CDR3 is CASRRGWGTPEKSEAFF. In DNA, the CDR3 is TGTGCCAGCCGGAGGGGATGGGGAACACCCGAAAAGTCTGAAGCTTTCTTT. The chain links TRBV27 to TRBJ1-1; perhaps TRBD1 as D (5 bases). Trimming pared 8 bases from V and 6 bases from J, leaving 28 bases between. The V gene's germline CDR1 is MNHEY and CDR2 SMNVEV (reference sequence). This CDR3 is built from 17 residues.

The rearrangement links TRBV5-1 to TRBJ2-5, with D perhaps matching TRBD2 (5 bases). This CDR3 spans 16 amino acids. Trimming removed 0 bases from V and 2 bases from J, with 14 bases in between. Germline V gene lookup returns CDR1 SGHRS and CDR2 YFSETQ. CDR3 sequence reads: CASSLGEHPGQETQYF. The CDR3 DNA follows: TGCGCCAGCAGCTTGGGCGAGCACCCGGGGCAAGAGACCCAGTACTTC.

This clone was observed once. The chain couples TRBV18 to TRBJ2-2; D unresolved. Germline CDR1 KGHSH, CDR2 LQKENI. This CDR3 region has 13 residues. V dropped 6 bases and J dropped 4 bases, with 9 bases sitting between them. Here the CDR3 DNA reads TGTGCCAGCTCTATTGGGCCCACCGGGGAGCTGTTTTTT. Protein product: CASSIGPTGELFF.

This chain joins TRBV7-9 and TRBJ2-3; TRBD2 might be the D (6 bases). The CDR3 runs 14 residues. The V end lost 3 bases, the J end lost 5 bases, and 12 bases lay between the germline ends. Germline V gives CDR1 SEHNR, CDR2 FQNEAQ (reference sequence). CDR3 bases: TGTGCCAGCAGCTTTGGCGGGGACCTAGATACGCAGTATTTT. Its protein product is CASSFGGDLDTQYF.

This chain links TRBV7-9 with TRBJ2-7; the D gene is possibly TRBD2 (6 bases). The CDR3 loop spans 17 amino acids. The germline V and J ends were trimmed by 1 base and 1 base, with 17 bases remaining between them. Germline values: CDR1 SEHNR, CDR2 FQNEAQ (reference sequence). DNA of the CDR3: TGTGCCAGCAGCTTAGGATCCGCCAGGGAGGCTTCCTACGAGCAGTACGTC. Translating it yields CASSLGSAREASYEQYV.

J is TRBJ2-5 and V is TRBV24-1, with TRBD1 matching 8 bases. CDR1 and CDR2 (germline): KGHDR, SFDVKD. V shed 3 bases and J 5 bases; nucleotides not matched to a gene: 7. CDR3 size: 15 residues. CDR3 amino acids: CATSDPGQGWETQYF. CDR3 nucleotides: TGTGCCACCAGTGATCCAGGACAGGGCTGGGAGACCCAGTACTTC.

This chain connects TRBV11-2 to TRBJ1-1, with D possibly being TRBD1 (5 bases). Germline CDR1 SGHAT, CDR2 FQNNGV. This CDR3 spans 16 amino acids. V lost 5 bases, J lost 1 base, and 17 bases lay in between. In DNA, the CDR3 is TGTGCCAGCAGCCAGGGTTTCGAGGTCACGAACACTGAAGCTTTCTTT. Translated, it gives CASSQGFEVTNTEAFF.

V is TRBV18 and J is TRBJ1-2; D not certain. CDR1 is KGHSH and CDR2 is LQKENI in the germline V gene. The CDR3 runs to 15 residues. The V and J ends lost 0 bases and 8 bases respectively, with 16 bases between them. The CDR3 DNA follows: TGTGCCAGCTCACCACCCTCGGTCCCAGAGGCCGGCTACACCTTC. Protein sequence: CASSPPSVPEAGYTF.

This chain uses TRBV10-2 with TRBJ2-1, with 11 bases lining up with TRBD1. The CDR3 runs to 16 residues. V lost 5 bases to trimming and J lost 3 bases; unmatched junction nucleotides: 6. Germline V CDR1 and CDR2: WSHSY, SAAADI. This chain's CDR3 is CASSPRDRGYYNEQFF. The CDR3, as DNA: TGCGCCAGCAGTCCTAGGGACAGGGGGTACTACAATGAGCAGTTCTTC.

This rearrangement joins TRBV18 to TRBJ1-2, with D possibly being TRBD1 (5 bases). V lost 3 bases, J lost 0 bases, and 14 bases lay in between. Per the germline V gene, CDR1 is KGHSH and CDR2 is LQKENI. This CDR3 is built from 16 residues. CDR3 region: CASSPTNRNPNYGYTF. The CDR3 coding sequence is TGTGCCAGCTCACCCACTAACAGGAATCCTAACTATGGCTACACCTTC.

This chain joins TRBV5-4 and TRBJ2-3; TRBD1 might be the D (6 bases). Trimming cost V 9 bases and J 2 bases, with 16 bases left between them. The CDR3 has 14 residues. Germline lookup yields CDR1 SGHNT and CDR2 YYREEE (reference sequence). CDR3 protein: CATRYREDTDTQYF. The DNA for the CDR3 is TGTGCCACCAGATACAGGGAAGACACAGATACGCAGTATTTT.

V is TRBV6-5 and J is TRBJ1-2, with D perhaps TRBD1 (5 bases). The V gene's germline CDR1 is MNHEY and CDR2 SVGAGI. V shed 6 bases and J shed 6 bases, with 20 bases lying between them. This CDR3 has 15 amino acids. CDR3 protein: CASSQFVRREDGYTF. CDR3 DNA sequence: TGTGCCAGCAGCCAATTCGTCCGCAGGGAGGATGGCTACACCTTC.

The V and J genes are TRBV27 and TRBJ1-2; 9 bases match TRBD1. Losses at the gene ends were 4 bases for V and 3 bases for J; bases not matched to a gene: 6. The CDR3 covers 15 residues. The germline CDR1 and CDR2 sequences are MNHEY and SMNVEV (reference sequence). The CDR3 loop reads CASSYRTGEHYGYTF. The CDR3 region has the DNA TGTGCCAGCAGTTACCGGACAGGGGAACACTATGGCTACACCTTC.

The V call is TRBV29-1, the J call TRBJ2-1; D remains ambiguous. The CDR3 runs to 10 residues. Germline loops: CDR1 SQVTM, CDR2 ANQGSEA. Trimming took off 7 bases at V and 5 bases at J, with 6 bases between the two ends. The CDR3 region is CSGDDNEQFF. The CDR3 coding sequence is TGCAGCGGCGATGACAATGAGCAGTTCTTC.

The rearrangement joins TRBV2 to TRBJ2-3; D is possibly TRBD2 (5 bases). The CDR3 length is 13 residues. Germline V gene lookup returns CDR1 SNHLY and CDR2 FYNNEI. V dropped 6 bases and J dropped 2 bases, with 9 bases sitting between them. As DNA, the CDR3 is TGTGCCAGCAGCCGAGGACTCACAGATACGCAGTATTTT. Its translation: CASSRGLTDTQYF.

The V and J genes are TRBV18 and TRBJ2-3; 8 bases match TRBD2. CDR3 length: 16 amino acids. V was clipped by 3 bases and J by 0 bases; unmatched bases: 5. The germline gives CDR1 KGHSH, CDR2 LQKENI. CDR3 nucleotide sequence: TGTGCCAGCTCACCCTCCGGGACTAGGAGCACAGATACGCAGTATTTT. Encoded protein: CASSPSGTRSTDTQYF.

As regards this clone: Additional DNA sequences in this sample encode the identical CDR3. The rearrangement links TRBV4-1 to TRBJ2-2; perhaps TRBD1 as D (6 bases). V was trimmed by 1 base and J by 7 bases, leaving 25 bases between them. Germline assignment: CDR1 MGHRA and CDR2 YSYEKL. The CDR3 is 19 residues long. The CDR3 protein is CASSQGSQLGTRMVGELFF. CDR3 DNA: TGCGCCAGCAGCCAAGGCTCCCAACTCGGGACAAGGATGGTCGGGGAGCTGTTTTTT.

The chain links TRBV5-6 to TRBJ2-5, with TRBD1 matching 9 bases. Germline V gene data show CDR1 as SGHDT and CDR2 as YYEEEE. The trim removed 3 bases at V and 5 bases at J, leaving 11 bases unmatched. There are 16 residues in the CDR3. CDR3 protein: CASSSGWDRAMETQYF. The CDR3 DNA follows: TGTGCCAGCAGCTCAGGGTGGGACAGGGCAATGGAGACCCAGTACTTC.

In this sample, this clone turned up once. CDR3 sequence reads: CASSSGQLETEAFF. The CDR3 DNA follows: TGCGCCAGCAGCTCGGGACAGTTGGAAACTGAAGCTTTCTTT. V and J are TRBV5-1 and TRBJ1-1; 7 nucleotides agree with TRBD1. The V gene's germline CDR1 is SGHRS and CDR2 YFSETQ. V trimming: 3 bases; J trimming: 5 bases; junction bases outside the gene matches: 7. The CDR3 loop spans 14 amino acids.

Written as DNA, the CDR3 is TGTGCCAGCAGCTTAGTCGGGGGGAACACCGGGGAGCTGTTTTTT. It yields the protein CASSLVGGNTGELFF. This chain uses TRBV7-3 with TRBJ2-2; D might be TRBD2 (6 bases). Germline V gene sequence: CDR1 SGHTA, CDR2 FQGTGA. The V and J ends lost 2 bases and 1 base respectively, with 8 bases between them. The CDR3 runs to 15 residues.

The chain employs TRBV3-1 (or the pseudogene TRBV3-2) and TRBJ2-4, with 10 bases that match TRBD2. Germline V gene data show CDR1 as LGHDT and CDR2 as YNNKEL (reference sequence). V lost 1 base and J lost 0; bases outside the gene matches: 9. The CDR3 has 19 residues. The CDR3, as DNA: TGTGCCAGCAGCCAAGTTGAAGCGGGGGGGCTCCTAGCCAAAAACATTCAGTACTTC. The encoded protein is CASSQVEAGGLLAKNIQYF.

The rearrangement joins TRBV11-2 to TRBJ2-2; the D is unclear. V lost 0 bases and J 8 bases, leaving 7 bases between the germline ends. The CDR3 consists of 13 residues. Germline V gene lookup returns CDR1 SGHAT and CDR2 FQNNGV. In nucleotides, the CDR3 is TGTGCCAGCAGCTTAGATCCTAGAGGGGAGCTGTTTTTT. Encoded protein: CASSLDPRGELFF.

CDR3 region: CASSLNGGTEAFF. In DNA form, the CDR3 reads TGTGCCAGCAGTTTGAATGGAGGCACTGAAGCTTTCTTT. The chain is built from TRBV6-5 and TRBJ1-1, with no clear D. The CDR3 runs to 13 residues. V was clipped by 4 bases and J by 4 bases, with 10 bases between them. Per germline, CDR1 MNHEY and CDR2 SVGAGI.

The gene calls are TRBV14 and TRBJ1-4, with TRBD1 identical over 9 bases. The ends lost 4 bases at V and 7 bases at J; junction bases unmatched: 7. Germline V CDR1 and CDR2: SGHDN, FVKESK. The length of the CDR3 is 15 residues. The chain's CDR3 is CASSPLTGGTEKLFF. DNA of the CDR3: TGTGCCAGCAGCCCATTAACAGGGGGCACTGAAAAACTGTTTTTT.

About this clone: Other DNA sequences in this sample translate to the same CDR3. V usage is TRBV12-5 and J usage is TRBJ1-4; no definite D call. Germline assignment: CDR1 LGHNT and CDR2 FRNRAP. The germline V and J ends were trimmed by 1 base and 6 bases, with 12 bases remaining between them. The CDR3 extends over 15 amino acids. The CDR3 region has the DNA TGTGCTAGTGGTTTGGGCACGGGGTGGGATGAAAAACTGTTTTTT. Residues: CASGLGTGWDEKLFF.

The chain joins TRBV5-1 to TRBJ2-3; 8 bases line up with TRBD2. Germline CDR1 is SGHRS and CDR2 is YFSETQ. The J segment lost 0 bases and the V segment lost 7 bases, leaving 4 bases of the junction unmatched. CDR3 length: 14 residues. CDR3 amino acids: CASQTSASTDTQYF. The CDR3, as DNA: TGCGCCAGCCAGACTAGCGCAAGCACAGATACGCAGTATTTT. The variable domain in full, completed from reference TRBV5-1 and TRBJ2-3, reads KAGVTQTPRYLIKTRGQQVTLSCSPISGHRSVSWYQQTPGQGLQFLFEYFSETQRNKGNFPGRFSGRQFSNSRSEMNVSTLELGDSALYLCASQTSASTDTQYFGPGTRLTVL.

The chain uses TRBV24-1 and TRBJ2-3, with D unresolved. The germline V gene encodes CDR1 KGHDR and CDR2 SFDVKD. This CDR3 region has 12 residues. V was clipped by 6 bases and J by 5 bases, with 8 bases between them. CDR3: CATSTGGDTQYF. The CDR3 DNA follows: TGTGCCACCAGTACCGGCGGAGATACGCAGTATTTT.

The chain uses TRBV18 and TRBJ1-6; 9 nucleotides line up with TRBD1. This CDR3 is 16 amino acids long. Germline CDR1 KGHSH, CDR2 LQKENI. V shed 3 bases, J shed 6 bases, and the junction held 6 bases outside the gene matches. The CDR3 bases are TGTGCCAGCTCACCGGTGGTGACAGGGGGTAATTCACCCCTCCACTTT. It encodes CASSPVVTGGNSPLHF.

The chain couples TRBV18 to TRBJ2-7; D is unclear. The CDR3 sequence is 14 residues long. V lost 0 bases and J lost 5, with 11 bases in between. Germline lookup yields CDR1 KGHSH and CDR2 LQKENI. Here the CDR3 DNA reads TGTGCCAGCTCACCACCGCAGGTTACAAACGAGCAGTACTTC. Protein: CASSPPQVTNEQYF.